This TCR beta chain was recovered during a study of PD-1 blockade in classical Hodgkin lymphoma. Study conclusions and caveats: Repertoire difference causes, possibly disease activity or prior therapy, remain undefined. Complete responders' baseline diversity resembled that of newly diagnosed patients. Unlike CD8+ TCR diversity, which did not rise significantly by C4D1, CD4+ TCR diversity did.

The table came from immunoSEQ multiplex PCR; TCRdb's copy has only in-frame clones and leaves some out. The sample yields roughly 150,000 clones, around 84% seen once. About this clone itself: Its antigen remains unidentified.

V shed 4 bases, J shed 7 bases, and the junction held 5 bases outside the gene matches. In germline, CDR1 is KGHSH, CDR2 LQKENI. This CDR3 is built from 14 residues. Each patient relapsed following autologous stem cell transplantation, and prior brentuximab vedotin exposure differed. The sequence came from a human donor with classical Hodgkin lymphoma. The sequenced sample was peripheral blood mononuclear cells (PBMCs), obtained before the second cycle of nivolumab. This chain links TRBV18 with TRBJ1-4; 8 bases align to TRBD1. CDR3 DNA: TGTGCCAGCTCACGTGGACAGGGTGGTGAAAAACTGTTTTTT. Translation gives CASSRGQGGEKLFF. The full variable domain, in which reference TRBV18 and TRBJ1-4 provide the parts outside the CDR3, is NAGVMQNPRHLVRRRGQEARLRCSPMKGHSHVYWYRQLPEEGLKFMVYLQKENIIDESGMPKERFSAEFPKEGPSILRIQQVVRGDSAAYFCASSRGQGGEKLFFGSGTQLSVL.